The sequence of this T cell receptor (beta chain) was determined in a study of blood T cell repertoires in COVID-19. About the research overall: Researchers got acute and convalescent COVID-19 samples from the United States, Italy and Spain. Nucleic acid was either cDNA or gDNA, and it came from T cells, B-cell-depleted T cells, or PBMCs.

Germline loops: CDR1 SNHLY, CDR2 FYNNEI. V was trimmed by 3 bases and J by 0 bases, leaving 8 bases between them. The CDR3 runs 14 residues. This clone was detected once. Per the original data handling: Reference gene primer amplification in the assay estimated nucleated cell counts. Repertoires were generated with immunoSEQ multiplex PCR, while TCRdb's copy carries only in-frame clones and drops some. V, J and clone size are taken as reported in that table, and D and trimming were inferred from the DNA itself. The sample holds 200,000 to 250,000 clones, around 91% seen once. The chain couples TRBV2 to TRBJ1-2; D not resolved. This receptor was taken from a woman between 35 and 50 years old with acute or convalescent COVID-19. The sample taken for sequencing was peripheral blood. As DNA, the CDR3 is TGTGCCAGCAGTGACAGAGGAGCTAACTATGGCTACACCTTC. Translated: CASSDRGANYGYTF.